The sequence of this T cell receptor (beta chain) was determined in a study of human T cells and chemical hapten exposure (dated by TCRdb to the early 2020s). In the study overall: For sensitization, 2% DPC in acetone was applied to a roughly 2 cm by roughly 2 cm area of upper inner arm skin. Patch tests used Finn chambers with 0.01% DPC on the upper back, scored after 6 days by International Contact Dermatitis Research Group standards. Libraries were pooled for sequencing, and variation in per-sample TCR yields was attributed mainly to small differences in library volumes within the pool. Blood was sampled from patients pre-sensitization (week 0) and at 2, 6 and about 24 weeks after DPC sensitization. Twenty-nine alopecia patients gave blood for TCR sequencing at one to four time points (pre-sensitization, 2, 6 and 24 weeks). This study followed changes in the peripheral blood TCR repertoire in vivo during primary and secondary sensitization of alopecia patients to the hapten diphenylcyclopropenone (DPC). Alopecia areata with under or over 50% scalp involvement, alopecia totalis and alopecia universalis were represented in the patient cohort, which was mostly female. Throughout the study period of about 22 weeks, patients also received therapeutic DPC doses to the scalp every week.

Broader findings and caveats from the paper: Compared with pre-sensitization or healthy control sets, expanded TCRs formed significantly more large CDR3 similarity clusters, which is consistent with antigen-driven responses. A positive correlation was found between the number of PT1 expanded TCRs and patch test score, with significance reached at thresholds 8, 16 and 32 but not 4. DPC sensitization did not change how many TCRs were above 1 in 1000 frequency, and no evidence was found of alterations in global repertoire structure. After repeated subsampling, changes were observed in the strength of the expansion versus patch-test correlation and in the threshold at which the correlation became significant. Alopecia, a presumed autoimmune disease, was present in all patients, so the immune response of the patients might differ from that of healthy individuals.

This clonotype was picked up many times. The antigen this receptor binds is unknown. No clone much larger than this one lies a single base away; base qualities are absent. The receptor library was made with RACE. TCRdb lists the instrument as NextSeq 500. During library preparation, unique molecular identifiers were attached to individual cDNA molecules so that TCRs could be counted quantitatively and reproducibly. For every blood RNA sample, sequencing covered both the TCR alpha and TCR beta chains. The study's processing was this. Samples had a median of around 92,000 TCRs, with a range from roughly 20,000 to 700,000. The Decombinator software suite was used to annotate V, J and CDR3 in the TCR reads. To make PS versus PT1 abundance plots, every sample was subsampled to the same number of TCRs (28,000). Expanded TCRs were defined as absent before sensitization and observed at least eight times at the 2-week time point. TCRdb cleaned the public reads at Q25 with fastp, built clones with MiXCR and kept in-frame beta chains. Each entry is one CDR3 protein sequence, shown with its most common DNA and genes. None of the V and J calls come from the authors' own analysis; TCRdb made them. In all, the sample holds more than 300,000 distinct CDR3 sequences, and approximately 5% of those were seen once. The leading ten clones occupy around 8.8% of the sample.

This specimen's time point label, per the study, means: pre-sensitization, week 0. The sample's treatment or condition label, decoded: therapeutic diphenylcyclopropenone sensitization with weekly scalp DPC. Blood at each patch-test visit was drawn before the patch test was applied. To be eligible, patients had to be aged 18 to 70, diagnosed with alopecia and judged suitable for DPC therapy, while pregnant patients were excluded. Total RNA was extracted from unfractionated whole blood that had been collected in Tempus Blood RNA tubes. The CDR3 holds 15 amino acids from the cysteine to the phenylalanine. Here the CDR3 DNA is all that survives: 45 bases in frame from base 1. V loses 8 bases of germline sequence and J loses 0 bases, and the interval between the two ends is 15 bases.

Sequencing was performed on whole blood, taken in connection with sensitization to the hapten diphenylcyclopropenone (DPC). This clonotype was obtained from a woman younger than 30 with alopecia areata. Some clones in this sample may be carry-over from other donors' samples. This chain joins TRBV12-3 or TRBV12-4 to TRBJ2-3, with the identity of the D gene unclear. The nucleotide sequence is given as TGTGCCAGCTCCTATTCGATGGAAAGCACAGATACGCAGTATTTT. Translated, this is CASSYSMESTDTQYF.